This T cell receptor (beta chain) was recorded in a study of blood T cells in healthy people across ages. Study-level results: Expanded clonotype shifts may have been confounded, as the donors had an unknown CMV status.

V was shortened by 3 bases and J by 5 bases, with 11 bases between the two germline ends. Germline CDR1 is SGHVS and CDR2 is FNYEAQ. This CDR3 has 14 residues. Points on this clonotype: The antigen remains undetermined.

The second PCR ran about 7 to 12 cycles with a sample-barcoded 5' primer and J-beta primers. TCRdb used MiXCR to reprocess the 5' RACE reads, holding one entry per CDR3 protein. Of 1.5 million to 2 million distinct CDR3 sequences detected, 34% appear once; the ten largest clones hold 11%. This receptor was identified in a woman aged 25-40 years in good health. The source material was blood. This sequence joins TRBV7-6 and TRBJ2-1; weak D call: TRBD2 (6 bases). CDR3 in amino acids: CASSLETGDNEQFF. CDR3 nucleotide sequence: TGTGCCAGCAGCTTGGAGACGGGGGACAATGAGCAGTTCTTC.